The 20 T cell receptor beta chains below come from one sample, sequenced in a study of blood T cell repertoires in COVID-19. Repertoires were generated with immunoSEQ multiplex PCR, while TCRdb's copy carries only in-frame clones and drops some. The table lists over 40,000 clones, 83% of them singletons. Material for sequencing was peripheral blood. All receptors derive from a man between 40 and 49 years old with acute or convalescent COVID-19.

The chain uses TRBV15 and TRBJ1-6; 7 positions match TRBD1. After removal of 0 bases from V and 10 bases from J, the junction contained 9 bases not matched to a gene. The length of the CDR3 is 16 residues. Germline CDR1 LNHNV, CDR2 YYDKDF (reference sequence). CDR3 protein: CATSRDKGTVGSPLHF. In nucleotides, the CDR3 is TGTGCCACCAGCAGAGATAAAGGGACAGTCGGATCACCCCTCCACTTT.

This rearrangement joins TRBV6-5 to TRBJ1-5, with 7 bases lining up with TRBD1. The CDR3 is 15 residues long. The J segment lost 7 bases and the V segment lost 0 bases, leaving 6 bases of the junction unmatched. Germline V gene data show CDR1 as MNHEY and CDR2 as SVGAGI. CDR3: CASSYSNRGTQPQHF. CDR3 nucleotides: TGTGCCAGCAGTTACTCGAACAGGGGTACCCAGCCCCAGCATTTT.

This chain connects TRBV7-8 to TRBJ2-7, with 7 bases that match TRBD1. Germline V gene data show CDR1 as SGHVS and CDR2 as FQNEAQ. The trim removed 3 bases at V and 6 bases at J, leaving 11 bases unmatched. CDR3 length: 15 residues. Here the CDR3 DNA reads TGTGCCAGCAGCTTTGTACAGGGGTTTTCACTCGAGCAGTACTTC. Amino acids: CASSFVQGFSLEQYF.

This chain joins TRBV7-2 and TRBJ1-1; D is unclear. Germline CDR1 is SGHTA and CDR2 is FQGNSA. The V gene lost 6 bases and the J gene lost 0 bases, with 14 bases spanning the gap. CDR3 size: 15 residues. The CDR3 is CASSHYASLNTEAFF. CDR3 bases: TGTGCCAGCAGTCACTACGCCAGTTTGAACACTGAAGCTTTCTTT.

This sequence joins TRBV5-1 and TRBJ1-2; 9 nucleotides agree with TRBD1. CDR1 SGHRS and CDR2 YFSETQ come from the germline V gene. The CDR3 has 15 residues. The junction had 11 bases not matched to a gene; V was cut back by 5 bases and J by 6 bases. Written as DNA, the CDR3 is TGCGCCAGCAGACGTGGGGGACAGGGAGCGCATGGCTACACCTTC. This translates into CASRRGGQGAHGYTF.

In nucleotides, the CDR3 is TGTGCCAGCAGCTTAGAATCAGGCGCCTACGAGCAGTACTTC. It translates to CASSLESGAYEQYF. The V call is TRBV7-9, the J call TRBJ2-7; D remains ambiguous. The V end lost 1 base, the J end lost 2 bases, and 9 bases lay between the germline ends. The CDR3 length is 14 residues. Germline lookup yields CDR1 SEHNR and CDR2 FQNEAQ (reference sequence).

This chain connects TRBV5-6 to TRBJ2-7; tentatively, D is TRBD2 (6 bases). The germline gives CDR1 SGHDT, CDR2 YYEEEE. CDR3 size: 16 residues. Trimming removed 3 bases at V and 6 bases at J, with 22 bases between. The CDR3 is CASSSALTRAEGEQYV. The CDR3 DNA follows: TGTGCCAGCAGCTCCGCGCTGACTCGTGCGGAGGGCGAGCAGTACGTC.

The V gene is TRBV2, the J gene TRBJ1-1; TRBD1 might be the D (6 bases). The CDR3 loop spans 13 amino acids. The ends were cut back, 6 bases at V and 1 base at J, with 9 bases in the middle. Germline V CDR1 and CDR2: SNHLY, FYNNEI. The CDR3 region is CASRVTGNTEAFF. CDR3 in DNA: TGTGCCAGCAGAGTGACAGGGAACACTGAAGCTTTCTTT. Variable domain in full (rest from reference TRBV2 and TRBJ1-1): EPEVTQTPSHQVTQMGQEVILRCVPISNHLYFYWYRQILGQKVEFLVSFYNNEISEKSEIFDDQFSVERPDGSNFTLKIRSTKLEDSAMYFCASRVTGNTEAFFGQGTRLTVV.

The DNA for the CDR3 is TGTGCCAGCAGCAAAGTTACGGTCAACAGACCCCAAAACACAGATACGCAGTATTTT. It specifies CASSKVTVNRPQNTDTQYF. The chain has TRBV21-1 and TRBJ2-3; the D call of TRBD1 is as the table states it, not checked on the DNA. TRBV21-1 is a known pseudogene. The CDR3 totals 19 residues.

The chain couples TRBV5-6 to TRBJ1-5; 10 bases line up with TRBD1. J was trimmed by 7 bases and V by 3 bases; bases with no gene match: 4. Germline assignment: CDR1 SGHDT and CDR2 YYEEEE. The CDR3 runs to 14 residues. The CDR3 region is CASSSGQGDQPQHF. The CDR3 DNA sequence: TGTGCCAGCAGCTCCGGACAGGGGGACCAGCCCCAGCATTTT.

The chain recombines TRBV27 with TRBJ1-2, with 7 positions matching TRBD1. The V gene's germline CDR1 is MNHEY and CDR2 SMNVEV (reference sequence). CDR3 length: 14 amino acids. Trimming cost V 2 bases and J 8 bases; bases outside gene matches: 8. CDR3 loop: CASSLTQGRGGYTF. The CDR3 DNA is TGTGCCAGCAGTTTAACACAGGGGCGGGGCGGCTACACCTTC.

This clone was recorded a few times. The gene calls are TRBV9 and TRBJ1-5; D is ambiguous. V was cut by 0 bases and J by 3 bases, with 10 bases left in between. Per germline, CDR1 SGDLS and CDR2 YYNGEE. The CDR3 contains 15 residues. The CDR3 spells CASSVEGSPNQPQHF. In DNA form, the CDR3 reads TGTGCCAGCAGCGTAGAAGGGAGTCCCAATCAGCCCCAGCATTTT. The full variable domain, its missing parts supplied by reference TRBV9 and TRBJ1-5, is DSGVTQTPKHLITATGQRVTLRCSPRSGDLSVYWYQQSLDQGLQFLIQYYNGEERAKGNILERFSAQQFPDLHSELNLSSLELGDSALYFCASSVEGSPNQPQHFGDGTRLSIL.

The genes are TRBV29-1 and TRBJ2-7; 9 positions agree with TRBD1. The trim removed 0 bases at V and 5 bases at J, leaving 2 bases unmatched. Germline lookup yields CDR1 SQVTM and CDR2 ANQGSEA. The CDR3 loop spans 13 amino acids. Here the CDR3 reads CSVEERTGDEQYF. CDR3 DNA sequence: TGCAGCGTTGAAGAGAGGACAGGGGACGAGCAGTACTTC.

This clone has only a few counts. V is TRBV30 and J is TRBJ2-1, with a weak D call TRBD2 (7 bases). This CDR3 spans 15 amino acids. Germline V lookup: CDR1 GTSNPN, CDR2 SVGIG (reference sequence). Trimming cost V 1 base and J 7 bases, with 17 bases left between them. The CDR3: CAWSALGRGSNEQFF. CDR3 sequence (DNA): TGTGCCTGGAGTGCCCTAGGGAGGGGGTCTAATGAGCAGTTCTTC.

CDR3 loop: CASSAVGHSTGELFF. The CDR3 DNA follows: TGTGCCAGCAGTGCGGTGGGACACAGCACCGGGGAGCTGTTTTTT. The chain is built from TRBV2 and TRBJ2-2, with D perhaps TRBD1 (6 bases). This CDR3 comprises 15 residues. Trimming pared 4 bases from V and 4 bases from J, leaving 13 bases between. Germline CDR1 reads SNHLY; CDR2 reads FYNNEI.

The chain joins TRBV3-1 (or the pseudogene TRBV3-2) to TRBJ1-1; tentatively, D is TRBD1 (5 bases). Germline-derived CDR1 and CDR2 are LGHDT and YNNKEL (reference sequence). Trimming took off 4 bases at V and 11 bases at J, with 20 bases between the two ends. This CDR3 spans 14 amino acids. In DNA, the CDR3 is TGTGCCAGCAGCCCCCCCCGGGGGGGGAGTGGGGCTTTCTTT. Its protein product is CASSPPRGGSGAFF.

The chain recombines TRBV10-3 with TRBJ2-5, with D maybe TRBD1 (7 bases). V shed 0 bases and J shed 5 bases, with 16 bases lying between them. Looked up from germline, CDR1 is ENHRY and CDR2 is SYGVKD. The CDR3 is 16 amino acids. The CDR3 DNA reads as TGTGCCATCAGTGAGTCTTCATGGAGGGGGCAGGAGACCCAGTACTTC. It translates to CAISESSWRGQETQYF.

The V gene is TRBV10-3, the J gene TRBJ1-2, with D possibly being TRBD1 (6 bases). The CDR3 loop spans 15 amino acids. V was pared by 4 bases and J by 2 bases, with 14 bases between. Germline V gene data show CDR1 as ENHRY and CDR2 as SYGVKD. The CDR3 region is CAISVRRGFNYGYTF. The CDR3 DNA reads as TGTGCCATCAGTGTTAGAAGGGGGTTCAACTATGGCTACACCTTC.

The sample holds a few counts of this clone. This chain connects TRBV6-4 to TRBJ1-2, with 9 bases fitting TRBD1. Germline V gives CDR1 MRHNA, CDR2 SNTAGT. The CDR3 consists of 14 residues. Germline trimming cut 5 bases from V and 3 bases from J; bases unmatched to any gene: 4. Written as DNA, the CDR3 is TGTGCCAGCAGTTCGGGACAGGGCCACTATGGCTACACCTTC. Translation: CASSSGQGHYGYTF.

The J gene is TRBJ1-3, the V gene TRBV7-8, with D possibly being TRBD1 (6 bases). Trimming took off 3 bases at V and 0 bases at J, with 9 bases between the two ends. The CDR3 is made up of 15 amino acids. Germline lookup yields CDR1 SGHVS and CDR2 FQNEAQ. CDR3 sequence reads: CASSFGGHSGNTIYF. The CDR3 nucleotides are TGTGCCAGCAGCTTTGGGGGACACTCTGGAAACACCATATATTTT.